This T cell receptor beta chain is drawn from a study of T-cell memory formation after mild COVID-19. As concerns this clonotype: The antigen is undetermined.

General observations from the study: The study found contracting CD4+ clones mainly in CM and EM and contracting CD8+ clones in EMRA.

Germline-derived CDR1 and CDR2 are MGHDK and SYGVNS. V gave up 3 bases and J gave up 1 base, with 12 bases separating them. This CDR3 spans 16 amino acids. A single record per CDR3 protein comes from TCRdb applying MiXCR to the 5' RACE reads. In the table there are roughly 510,000 distinct CDR3 sequences, 15% to 20% of which are singletons. The sequencing input was PBMCs or a T cell subset sorted from them (not recorded which). The chain couples TRBV25-1 to TRBJ2-2; D tentatively reads TRBD1 or TRBD2 (5 bases each). The clonotype originates from an adult woman who had mild COVID-19 (a few samples of this study predate the infection). Cell type and time point are not known. In DNA form, the CDR3 reads TGTGCCAGCAGTGATAGGACAACTAGGAACACCGGGGAGCTGTTTTTT. It yields the protein CASSDRTTRNTGELFF.